One sample yielded the 5 T cell receptor beta chains listed below, sequenced in a study of control samples from healthy donors and cancer patients. TCRdb keeps only in-frame clones here, not all; method: immunoSEQ multiplex PCR. Among about 75,000 clones listed, 75% to 90% were seen once. The sample taken for sequencing was blood. The receptor set was obtained from a man over 45 in good health.

This clone has just a few counts. This chain joins TRBV6-1 and TRBJ2-7; 8 bases are shared with TRBD1. CDR3 size: 16 residues. Germline V gives CDR1 MNHNS, CDR2 SASEGT. The ends lost 2 bases at V and 6 bases at J; junction bases unmatched: 12. CDR3 bases: TGTGCCAGCAGTGAAACAGCCGGGACAGGCCATGTCGAGCAGTACTTC. Translation gives CASSETAGTGHVEQYF.

The chain employs TRBV11-2 and TRBJ2-7; 13 nucleotides match TRBD2. V shed 2 bases and J 2 bases; nucleotides not matched to a gene: 9. The CDR3 consists of 18 residues. Per the germline V gene, CDR1 is SGHAT and CDR2 is FQNNGV. The chain's CDR3 is CASSLLGLAGYQAYEQYF. The DNA for the CDR3 is TGTGCCAGCAGCTTACTGGGACTAGCGGGATACCAAGCCTACGAGCAGTACTTC. The full variable domain, with the rest looked up from reference TRBV11-2 and TRBJ2-7, is EAGVAQSPRYKIIEKRQSVAFWCNPISGHATLYWYQQILGQGPKLLIQFQNNGVVDDSQLPKDRFSAERLKGVDSTLKIQPAKLEDSAVYLCASSLLGLAGYQAYEQYFGPGTRLTVT.

The chain joins TRBV20-1 to TRBJ1-1, with unresolved D. CDR1 and CDR2 (germline): DFQATT, SNEGSKA (reference sequence). CDR3 length equals 11 residues. V was cut by 7 bases and J by 3 bases, with 9 bases left in between. CDR3 in DNA: TGCAGTGGGGAGGACCACACTGAAGCTTTCTTT. Translating it yields CSGEDHTEAFF.

The chain carries TRBV7-9 and TRBJ2-3, with TRBD1 as a possible D gene (5 bases). The V gene lost 1 base and the J gene lost 3 bases, with 8 bases spanning the gap. The CDR3 sequence is 14 residues long. Germline-derived CDR1 and CDR2 are SEHNR and FQNEAQ (reference sequence). The CDR3 DNA is TGTGCCAGCAGCTTAGTTCAGGGAACAGATACGCAGTATTTT. Translation: CASSLVQGTDTQYF.

This chain connects TRBV7-8 to TRBJ1-5; the match to TRBD1 covers 7 bases. CDR1 and CDR2 (germline): SGHVS, FQNEAQ. The CDR3 is 14 residues long. The trim removed 1 base at V and 5 bases at J, leaving 2 bases unmatched. CDR3 sequence: CASSLGTGHQPQHF. DNA for the CDR3: TGTGCCAGCAGCTTAGGGACAGGCCATCAGCCCCAGCATTTT. Drawing the rest from reference TRBV7-8 and TRBJ1-5, the complete variable domain is GAGVSQSPRYKVAKRGQDVALRCDPISGHVSLFWYQQALGQGPEFLTYFQNEAQLDKSGLPSDRFFAERPEGSVSTLKIQRTQQEDSAVYLCASSLGTGHQPQHFGDGTRLSIL.